The present entry profiles one T cell receptor (beta chain) with its context. The antigen is undetermined. The data were obtained in a study of monozygotic twins with inflammatory bowel disease. Study outcomes and limitations: Clonotypes shared with others were fewer in IBD patients than in healthy twins, especially with disease activity.

Each UMI, carrying a 6-nucleotide sample barcode, came from template switching. TCRdb re-called the 5' RACE reads; every CDR3 protein appears as one record, without DNA. Its clone listing holds more than 120,000 distinct CDR3 sequences. Germline V gene data show CDR1 as PRHDT and CDR2 as FYEKMQ (reference sequence). The CDR3 totals 16 residues. This TCR derives from a human donor with ulcerative colitis or Crohn's disease, or a healthy co-twin of an affected twin (not recorded which). Sequencing used blood. J is TRBJ2-4 and V is TRBV13; TCRdb reports TRBD1, a call that lacks DNA to check it against. The CDR3 protein is CASSYDLGGTKNIQYF.